This T cell receptor beta chain came from a study of response to subunit inactivated influenza vaccine. TCRdb itself ran the RT-PCR reads through MiXCR, one entry per CDR3 protein. The repertoire holds about 530,000 distinct CDR3 sequences, with about 12% as singletons. Of note for this clonotype: Its antigen is as yet unknown.

Broader study findings: With each seasonal influenza vaccination, the authors suggested, few new T cells are recruited.

Trimming removed 1 base at V and 2 bases at J, with 20 bases between. CDR1 and CDR2 from the germline V gene are LGHNA and YSLEER. This CDR3 spans 18 amino acids. The origin of this receptor is a man aged 50-59 years who received an inactivated influenza vaccine. Sequenced here: PBMCs from blood, sampled on the day of vaccination. The gene calls are TRBV4-3 and TRBJ1-2; possibly TRBD1 for D (6 bases). The CDR3: CASSQVSRARGGNYGYTF. DNA of the CDR3: TGCGCCAGCAGCCAAGTTTCCCGCGCTCGAGGGGGGAACTATGGCTACACCTTC.